The 30 T cell receptor beta chains below come from one sample, sequenced in a study of T-cell memory formation after mild COVID-19. TCRdb called the 5' RACE reads again in MiXCR, with one record for every CDR3 protein. The sample has some 130,000 distinct CDR3 sequences, roughly 15% seen once. The sample comprised PBMCs or a T cell subset sorted from them (not recorded which). The receptors were gathered from an adult woman who had mild COVID-19 (a few samples of this study predate the infection). Cell type and time point are not known.

The table lists this clonotype with a few counts. The CDR3 spells CASSQDQGNFDNEQFF. The CDR3 DNA sequence: TGCGCCAGCAGCCAAGATCAGGGAAACTTCGACAATGAGCAGTTCTTC. The chain has TRBV4-3 and TRBJ2-1; D perhaps matches TRBD1 (5 bases). CDR3 length equals 16 residues. Germline CDR1 LGHNA, CDR2 YSLEER. V shed 0 bases and J shed 5 bases, with 14 bases lying between them.

This clonotype has ten or more counts. The J gene is TRBJ2-2, the V gene TRBV12-3 or TRBV12-4; D call uncertain. The length of the CDR3 is 13 residues. With 7 bases removed from V and 3 bases from J, the gap between germline ends came to 9 bases. The CDR3 loop reads CASISGDTGELFF. The CDR3, as DNA: TGTGCCAGCATAAGTGGGGACACCGGGGAGCTGTTTTTT.

In this sample, this clonotype turned up a few times. This rearrangement joins TRBV4-3 to TRBJ2-5; possibly TRBD2 for D (7 bases). The CDR3 extends over 18 amino acids. The germline V gene has CDR1 LGHNA and CDR2 YSLEER. Trimming pared 0 bases from V and 2 bases from J, leaving 19 bases between. The CDR3 here is CASSQDGRGGAGQETQYF. The CDR3, as DNA: TGCGCCAGCAGCCAAGACGGGAGAGGGGGAGCGGGACAAGAGACCCAGTACTTC.

This chain links TRBV7-6 with TRBJ2-5; a weak D match, TRBD1 (5 bases). The CDR3 runs to 13 residues. V lost 5 bases and J 5 bases, leaving 12 bases between the germline ends. The germline V gene has CDR1 SGHVS and CDR2 FNYEAQ. The CDR3 protein is CASSPGYGETQYF. CDR3 DNA: TGTGCCAGCAGCCCAGGGTATGGGGAGACCCAGTACTTC.

This clonotype was counted a few times. This rearrangement joins TRBV12-3 or TRBV12-4 to TRBJ2-6; TRBD1 aligns across 8 bases. This CDR3 is 20 amino acids long. Losses at the gene ends were 6 bases for V and 1 base for J; bases not matched to a gene: 17. The CDR3: CASSSGQGRIPLSGANVLTF. The CDR3 DNA is TGTGCCAGCAGCTCCGGACAGGGACGTATCCCCCTTTCTGGGGCCAACGTCCTGACTTTC.

The rearrangement links TRBV19 to TRBJ2-5, with TRBD2 as a possible D gene (5 bases). Germline V gene sequence: CDR1 LNHDA, CDR2 SQIVND (reference sequence). CDR3 length equals 16 residues. Trimming left V 6 bases short and J 1 base short, with 18 bases between. CDR3 region: CASRPTLGRGQETQYF. CDR3 sequence (DNA): TGTGCCAGTAGACCCACCTTAGGCCGGGGCCAAGAGACCCAGTACTTC.

This clonotype turned up a few times. The chain is built from TRBV3-1 and TRBJ2-2; D uncertain. The V gene lost 1 base and the J gene lost 6 bases, with 0 bases spanning the gap. This CDR3 contains 11 residues. Germline V gives CDR1 LGHDT, CDR2 YNNKEL (reference sequence). The CDR3 nucleotides are TGTGCCAGCAGCCAAGCCGGGGAGCTGTTTTTT. It specifies CASSQAGELFF. The complete variable domain, with remaining parts taken from reference TRBV3-1 and TRBJ2-2, reads DTAVSQTPKYLVTQMGNDKSIKCEQNLGHDTMYWYKQDSKKFLKIMFSYNNKELIINETVPNRFSPKSPDKAHLNLHINSLELGDSAVYFCASSQAGELFFGEGSRLTVL.

The chain links TRBV7-6 to TRBJ2-2; 7 bases are a match to TRBD1. Germline V gives CDR1 SGHVS, CDR2 FNYEAQ. The CDR3 length is 15 residues. Trimming cost V 5 bases and J 5 bases; bases outside gene matches: 8. CDR3 coding DNA: TGTGCCAGCAGCGTCTCGGGACAGAGGACCGGGGAGCTGTTTTTT. Residues: CASSVSGQRTGELFF.

This clonotype has at least ten counts. The rearrangement joins TRBV5-1 to TRBJ2-1; TRBD2 aligns across 12 bases. The CDR3 totals 18 residues. The V gene's germline CDR1 is SGHRS and CDR2 YFSETQ. The trim removed 4 bases at V and 4 bases at J, leaving 12 bases unmatched. The CDR3: CASSPRRTGLAGYNEQFF. The DNA for the CDR3 is TGCGCCAGCAGCCCGAGGAGGACTGGACTAGCGGGATACAATGAGCAGTTCTTC. Based on the CDR3 plus reference TRBV5-1 and TRBJ2-1, the full variable domain is KAGVTQTPRYLIKTRGQQVTLSCSPISGHRSVSWYQQTPGQGLQFLFEYFSETQRNKGNFPGRFSGRQFSNSRSEMNVSTLELGDSALYLCASSPRRTGLAGYNEQFFGPGTRLTVL.

The genes are TRBV13 and TRBJ2-7, with 9 bases lining up with TRBD1. Germline CDR1 PRHDT, CDR2 FYEKMQ (reference sequence). J was trimmed by 3 bases and V by 0 bases; bases with no gene match: 3. This CDR3 is built from 15 residues. The CDR3 sequence is CASSLGDRGVYEQYF. The CDR3 DNA is TGTGCCAGCAGCTTAGGGGACAGGGGTGTCTACGAGCAGTACTTC.

This clonotype has more than one count but fewer than ten. This chain joins TRBV4-1 and TRBJ2-3; D unresolved. Germline CDR1 MGHRA, CDR2 YSYEKL. V dropped 0 bases and J dropped 1 base, with 8 bases sitting between them. CDR3 length equals 15 residues. The CDR3 region is CASSQDGTRTDTQYF. The DNA of the CDR3 is TGCGCCAGCAGCCAAGATGGTACCCGCACAGATACGCAGTATTTT.

This clonotype showed up just a few times. The chain employs TRBV27 and TRBJ2-7; tentative D call: TRBD2 (6 bases). This CDR3 has 15 amino acids. Trimming shortened V by 5 bases and J by 2 bases, and 16 bases separated the two germline ends. Germline V CDR1 and CDR2: MNHEY, SMNVEV (reference sequence). For the CDR3, the DNA is TGTGCCAGCAGTACCTCGGGACTCAGAGCCTACGAGCAGTACTTC. It specifies CASSTSGLRAYEQYF.

The CDR3 sequence: CASSLAPPGQGFGGYTF. In DNA, the CDR3 is TGTGCCAGCAGCTTAGCCCCTCCGGGACAGGGATTCGGTGGCTACACCTTC. The chain employs TRBV7-2 and TRBJ1-2; 9 nucleotides align to TRBD1. Unmatched junction bases numbered 12, after V lost 0 bases and J lost 7 bases. This CDR3 has 17 amino acids. Germline CDR1 and CDR2: SGHTA and FQGNSA.

In this sample, this clonotype turned up once. The J gene is TRBJ2-5, the V gene TRBV18; D is uncertain. The germline gives CDR1 KGHSH, CDR2 LQKENI. V lost 3 bases to trimming and J lost 2 bases, with 16 bases between them. This CDR3 region has 16 residues. The CDR3 loop reads CASSPPKATPQETQYF. The CDR3 DNA reads TGTGCCAGCTCACCGCCCAAGGCCACGCCTCAAGAGACCCAGTACTTC. Looking up the rest from reference TRBV18 and TRBJ2-5 gives the full variable domain: NAGVMQNPRHLVRRRGQEARLRCSPMKGHSHVYWYRQLPEEGLKFMVYLQKENIIDESGMPKERFSAEFPKEGPSILRIQQVVRGDSAAYFCASSPPKATPQETQYFGPGTRLLVL.

This clonotype appeared a few times. This sequence joins TRBV9 and TRBJ2-1; D uncertain. Trimming shortened V by 0 bases and J by 9 bases, and 19 bases separated the two germline ends. This CDR3 has 16 amino acids. The germline gives CDR1 SGDLS, CDR2 YYNGEE. The CDR3 sequence: CASSVDLAPGHAEQFF. The CDR3 DNA reads TGTGCCAGCAGCGTAGATTTAGCCCCTGGGCACGCTGAGCAGTTCTTC.

V and J are TRBV9 and TRBJ2-4, with D maybe TRBD1 (6 bases). CDR3 length: 14 amino acids. In germline, CDR1 is SGDLS, CDR2 YYNGEE. V dropped 5 bases and J dropped 9 bases, with 18 bases sitting between them. CDR3 bases: TGTGCCAGCAGTGTGGCGACAGGTGGGATCATTCAGTACTTC. As protein: CASSVATGGIIQYF.

The rearrangement joins TRBV5-1 to TRBJ2-2, with 7 nucleotides matching TRBD1. Germline CDR1 is SGHRS and CDR2 is YFSETQ. This CDR3 is 13 amino acids long. V trimming: 4 bases; J trimming: 6 bases; junction bases outside the gene matches: 3. The CDR3: CASSTDRAGELFF. The CDR3 region has the DNA TGCGCCAGCAGCACCGACAGGGCCGGGGAGCTGTTTTTT.

This chain uses TRBV20-1 with TRBJ1-1; possibly TRBD1 for D (6 bases). From germline, CDR1 is DFQATT and CDR2 SNEGSKA (reference sequence). Trimming cost V 3 bases and J 1 base, with 9 bases left between them. The CDR3 runs 13 residues. CDR3: CSARYRANTEAFF. The CDR3 nucleotides read TGCAGTGCTAGGTACAGGGCGAACACTGAAGCTTTCTTT.

V is TRBV29-1 and J is TRBJ1-3, with 7 bases that match TRBD1. The CDR3 spans 14 residues. The J segment lost 4 bases and the V segment lost 6 bases, leaving 9 bases of the junction unmatched. From germline, CDR1 is SQVTM and CDR2 ANQGSEA. The CDR3 DNA reads TGCAGCGTCCGACAGGGAACTGGAGGAAACACCATATATTTT. Its translation: CSVRQGTGGNTIYF.

The gene calls are TRBV18 and TRBJ2-3, with D perhaps given as TRBD1 or TRBD2 (5 bases each). V lost 5 bases and J 5 bases, leaving 20 bases between the germline ends. Looked up from germline, CDR1 is KGHSH and CDR2 is LQKENI. This CDR3 has 16 amino acids. This CDR3 reads CASSVGTPATGDTQYF. CDR3 in DNA: TGTGCCAGCTCAGTCGGGACCCCTGCGACGGGAGATACGCAGTATTTT. Complete variable domain (other parts from reference TRBV18 and TRBJ2-3): NAGVMQNPRHLVRRRGQEARLRCSPMKGHSHVYWYRQLPEEGLKFMVYLQKENIIDESGMPKERFSAEFPKEGPSILRIQQVVRGDSAAYFCASSVGTPATGDTQYFGPGTRLTVL.

The V call is TRBV4-1, the J call TRBJ2-7; D might be TRBD2 (6 bases). CDR1 and CDR2 (germline): MGHRA, YSYEKL. The V and J ends lost 5 bases and 3 bases respectively, with 17 bases between them. CDR3 length: 15 amino acids. The CDR3 region is CASSGGPGLSYEQYF. In nucleotides, the CDR3 is TGCGCCAGCAGCGGGGGACCGGGACTGAGCTACGAGCAGTACTTC.

This clonotype was counted at least ten times. The chain recombines TRBV4-1 with TRBJ1-1; 7 bases fit TRBD1. Germline CDR1 reads MGHRA; CDR2 reads YSYEKL. Germline trimming cut 4 bases from V and 1 base from J; bases unmatched to any gene: 6. The CDR3 extends over 15 amino acids. The CDR3 region has the DNA TGCGCCAGCAGCCGGACCGGGACAGAGAACACTGAAGCTTTCTTT. Its translation: CASSRTGTENTEAFF.

The chain carries TRBV20-1 and TRBJ1-2; unclear D gene. This CDR3 contains 14 residues. V was pared by 3 bases and J by 6 bases, with 17 bases between. CDR1 and CDR2 (germline): DFQATT, SNEGSKA (reference sequence). The chain's CDR3 is CSASASAVGHGYTF. CDR3 DNA sequence: TGCAGTGCTAGTGCCTCGGCAGTGGGCCATGGCTACACCTTC.

The table lists this clonotype with a few counts. The rearrangement links TRBV7-9 to TRBJ2-2; the match to TRBD2 covers 8 bases. The J segment lost 5 bases and the V segment lost 2 bases, leaving 4 bases of the junction unmatched. Germline V CDR1 and CDR2: SEHNR, FQNEAQ (reference sequence). The CDR3 sequence is 15 residues long. CDR3 bases: TGTGCCAGCAGCTTATTGGGACTAGAGACCGGGGAGCTGTTTTTT. As protein: CASSLLGLETGELFF.

This clonotype came up many times. The V call is TRBV6-5, the J call TRBJ2-1; TRBD1 matches at 11 bases. CDR1 is MNHEY, CDR2 SVGAGI, per germline. CDR3 length: 15 residues. V was clipped by 3 bases and J by 7 bases; unmatched bases: 5. The CDR3 region is CASSYSGTGGNEQFF. The CDR3 DNA follows: TGTGCCAGCAGTTATTCCGGGACAGGGGGAAATGAGCAGTTCTTC.

This clonotype was recorded at least ten times. This rearrangement joins TRBV5-1 to TRBJ2-7, with D perhaps TRBD1 or TRBD2 (5 bases each). Per the germline V gene, CDR1 is SGHRS and CDR2 is YFSETQ. There are 14 residues in the CDR3. V dropped 0 bases and J dropped 4 bases, with 11 bases sitting between them. The CDR3 DNA follows: TGCGCCAGCAGCTTGGAGCAGGGACCATACGAGCAGTACTTC. Protein product: CASSLEQGPYEQYF.

J is TRBJ1-5 and V is TRBV6-2 or TRBV6-3; weak D call: TRBD1 (6 bases). The CDR3 loop spans 14 amino acids. Germline CDR1 reads MNHEY; CDR2 reads SVGEGT. Trimming left V 3 bases short and J 6 bases short, with 12 bases between. The CDR3 region is CASSYTGLSQPQHF. In nucleotides, the CDR3 is TGTGCCAGCAGTTATACAGGGCTTTCTCAGCCCCAGCATTTT.

This clonotype has a count of ten or more. The V call is TRBV20-1, the J call TRBJ2-3, with D possibly being TRBD2 (5 bases). V gave up 3 bases and J gave up 0 bases, with 16 bases separating them. Germline V CDR1 and CDR2: DFQATT, SNEGSKA (reference sequence). The CDR3 loop spans 16 amino acids. The CDR3 protein is CSASSYLRGSTDTQYF. In DNA form, the CDR3 reads TGCAGTGCTAGCTCCTATTTGCGAGGGAGCACAGATACGCAGTATTTT.

The chain combines TRBV7-9 with TRBJ2-1; the match to TRBD2 covers 8 bases. Germline loops: CDR1 SEHNR, CDR2 FQNEAQ (reference sequence). V dropped 5 bases and J dropped 13; count of bases not matched to a gene: 7. The CDR3 loop spans 12 amino acids. CDR3 sequence (DNA): TGTGCCAGCAGCGACCGAGCGGGAGCCCAGTTCTTC. Translation: CASSDRAGAQFF.

This clonotype was seen more than once but under ten times. The V gene is TRBV5-1, the J gene TRBJ2-3; D perhaps matches TRBD1 (5 bases). The CDR3 runs 16 residues. Germline V lookup: CDR1 SGHRS, CDR2 YFSETQ. V was clipped by 0 bases and J by 2 bases, with 13 bases between them. Here the CDR3 DNA reads TGCGCCAGCAGCTTGGGCGGACAAGTCCACACAGATACGCAGTATTTT. This codes for CASSLGGQVHTDTQYF.